Only a few counts were recorded for the clone carrying this T cell receptor beta chain. CDR3 length equals 11 residues. CDR1 is SGHRS, CDR2 YFSETQ, per germline. The V and J ends lost 4 bases and 3 bases respectively, with 5 bases between them. This sample is drawn from a study of blood T cell repertoires in COVID-19. Background on the study: Acute and convalescent COVID-19 samples came from the United States, Italy and Spain.

Some clones are missing from TCRdb's copy, which holds only in-frame ones; the method was immunoSEQ multiplex PCR. This sample has around 70,000 clones, with 88% found just once. V gene TRBV5-1 combines with J gene TRBJ2-7; D not certain. Sequenced input: peripheral blood. The clonotype originates from a woman over 75 with active or convalescent COVID-19. The CDR3 loop reads CASSRGYEQYF. CDR3 nucleotides: TGCGCCAGCAGCCGAGGCTACGAGCAGTACTTC.